These T cell receptor beta chains were read from a single sample in a study of T cells after yellow fever vaccination. TCRdb reprocessed the 5' RACE reads with MiXCR, giving one entry per CDR3 protein. The repertoire holds fewer than 650,000 distinct CDR3 sequences, with around a fifth as singletons. The sequencing used PBMCs, collected approximately 22 days after the first yellow fever vaccination. These receptors all come from a man between 18 and 35 years old who received the YFV17D yellow fever vaccine. Both conserved end residues are part of each CDR3. Each record gives: J gene, CDR3 length, D gene, clone size, V gene, CDR3 DNA, CDR3 protein. The D gene is left open where the match is weak. The size of a clone is reported for some rows only, either as once, few or many, or as a class for expanded clones.

TRBJ2-1,16,TRBD2,few,TRBV4-1,TGCGCCAGCAGCCAAGAATGGCGGGGGGGATACAATGAGCAGTTCTTC,CASSQEWRGGYNEQFF
TRBJ2-1,17,TRBD2,few,TRBV7-9,TGTGCCATCCCCTTTCCTGGGGGGGTCAGTATCTACAATGAGCAGTTCTTC,CAIPFPGGVSIYNEQFF
TRBJ2-2,14,-,few,TRBV4-1,TGCGCCAGCAGCCAAGACCCGGGTTCCGGGGAGCTGTTTTTT,CASSQDPGSGELFF
TRBJ2-1,16,-,few,TRBV10-3,TGTGCCATCAGTGCCGGCCCCCGGGCGCCCCACAATGAGCAGTTCTTC,CAISAGPRAPHNEQFF
TRBJ2-1,12,TRBD1,few,TRBV7-9,TGTGCCAGCAGTCCCGGGACAGGGGAGCAGTTCTTC,CASSPGTGEQFF
TRBJ2-3,17,TRBD2,few,TRBV7-9,TGTGCCAGCAGCTTTCAAGGGCTAGCGGGGGGGCCCGATACGCAGTATTTT,CASSFQGLAGGPDTQYF
TRBJ2-1,11,-,few,TRBV28,TGTGCCAGCAGCACCTCAGGGGCGCAGTTCTTC,CASSTSGAQFF
TRBJ1-2,14,-,-,TRBV19,TGTGCCAGTAGTATCGGACCGGGGACTTATGGCTACACCTTC,CASSIGPGTYGYTF
TRBJ1-2,13,-,few,TRBV4-3,TGCGCCAGCAGCCAAGAACCCCGGGAGGGCTACACCTTC,CASSQEPREGYTF
TRBJ1-6,15,-,-,TRBV7-2,TGTGCCAGCAGCCGCCACGGGGGAGGGAGTTCACCCCTCCACTTT,CASSRHGGGSSPLHF
TRBJ2-3,14,-,few,TRBV20-1,TGCAGTGCTAGACAGGGTGGAGGCACAGATACGCAGTATTTT,CSARQGGGTDTQYF
TRBJ2-2,16,TRBD1,few,TRBV30,TGTGCCTGGAGTGTAATTGGACAGGGCAACACCGGGGAGCTGTTTTTT,CAWSVIGQGNTGELFF
TRBJ2-2,17,TRBD2,-,TRBV9,TGTGCCAGCAGCGTAGTGGCGGTTAGCGGGGACACCGGGGAGCTGTTTTTT,CASSVVAVSGDTGELFF
TRBJ2-6,17,TRBD1,-,TRBV7-2,TGTGCCAGCACCCGGACAGGGGGGTTCTCTGGGGCCAACGTCCTGACTTTC,CASTRTGGFSGANVLTF
TRBJ2-7,12,-,-,TRBV30,TGTGCCTGGAAAGCCAGCTCCTACGAGCAGTACTTC,CAWKASSYEQYF
TRBJ1-3,19,-,many,TRBV28,TGTGCCAGCAGTTTTGTAGGGACGTGGGAAAGAACCTCTGGAAACACCATATATTTT,CASSFVGTWERTSGNTIYF
TRBJ2-1,18,-,few,TRBV11-2,TGTGCCAGCCGTCGGTTAACAGGGCCCTCTAGCTCCTACAATGAGCAGTTCTTC,CASRRLTGPSSSYNEQFF
TRBJ2-1,16,TRBD2,few,TRBV28,TGTGCCAGCAGTTTACCCGGCGGGGGTCCTTACAATGAGCAGTTCTTC,CASSLPGGGPYNEQFF
TRBJ2-3,14,-,few,TRBV9,TGTGCCAGCAGCCCCGGGGTGGGTCCAGATACGCAGTATTTT,CASSPGVGPDTQYF
TRBJ1-5,15,-,-,TRBV5-5,TGTGCCAGCAGCTGGATGTGGGGAAGCAATCAGCCCCAGCATTTT,CASSWMWGSNQPQHF
TRBJ2-7,12,-,-,TRBV5-5,TGTGCCAGCAGCCCGGTGGGGGGACACCAGTACTTC,CASSPVGGHQYF
TRBJ2-7,14,TRBD1,few,TRBV5-1,TGCGCCAGCAGCGACGGGACAGGTAGTGTCGAGCAGTACTTC,CASSDGTGSVEQYF
TRBJ2-7,16,-,few,TRBV5-1,TGCGCCAGCAGCTTGTTGGGCGGGGTTACGGCCTACGAGCAGTACTTC,CASSLLGGVTAYEQYF
TRBJ1-6,19,TRBD1,-,TRBV12-3/TRBV12-4,TGTGCCAGCAGCCGGCATAAAGGACAGGGAGTTAACTATAATTCACCCCTCCACTTT,CASSRHKGQGVNYNSPLHF
TRBJ1-2,12,-,many,TRBV5-6,TGTGCCAGCAGCTTGGTAGGTCATGGCTACACCTTC,CASSLVGHGYTF
TRBJ1-2,14,-,few,TRBV3-1,TGTGCCAGCAGCCACCTACAGGGTTATGATGGCTACACCTTC,CASSHLQGYDGYTF
TRBJ1-2,12,-,-,TRBV29-1,TGCAGCGTTGATCGGGTTGCTCGAGGCTACACCTTC,CSVDRVARGYTF
TRBJ2-6,19,TRBD2,-,TRBV12-3/TRBV12-4,TGTGCCAGCACTGGCCTTTCTAGCGGGGACCACTATGGGGCCAACGTCCTGACTTTC,CASTGLSSGDHYGANVLTF
TRBJ1-5,13,-,-,TRBV27,TGTGCCAGCAGCAGGGACGGGTCCGGGCCCCAGCATTTT,CASSRDGSGPQHF
TRBJ1-1,14,-,many,TRBV5-4,TGTGCCAGCAGCCGACCGGACACAAACACTGAAGCTTTCTTT,CASSRPDTNTEAFF
TRBJ2-5,16,-,once,TRBV6-5,TGTGCCAGCAGTTCCGAAGGTGGGGCATTAGAAGAGACCCAGTACTTC,CASSSEGGALEETQYF
TRBJ2-7,14,-,few,TRBV21-1,TGTGCCAGCAGCAAAGAGCAGGGACCTGGTGAGCAGTACTTC,CASSKEQGPGEQYF
TRBJ1-2,18,-,-,TRBV4-2,TGTGCCATCAGCCCCGGGCCCACCTGGACTGGATCTAACTATGGCTACACCTTC,CAISPGPTWTGSNYGYTF
TRBJ2-5,17,-,few,TRBV5-1,TGCGCCAGCAGCGAAATATGGCTCTCGGGGGCGCGTGAGACCCAGTACTTC,CASSEIWLSGARETQYF
TRBJ2-5,15,-,-,TRBV18,TGTGCCAGCTCACCACGAAGGCCTTCGGGGGAGACCCAGTACTTC,CASSPRRPSGETQYF
TRBJ2-6,18,-,-,TRBV4-2,TGTGCCAGCAGCCTTCCCGGGGGCGCATACTCTGGGGCCAACGTCCTGACTTTC,CASSLPGGAYSGANVLTF
TRBJ1-1,13,TRBD1,few,TRBV5-6,TGTGCCAGCAGCTTTTCTCGCAGAGGGGGCGCTTTCTTT,CASSFSRRGGAFF
TRBJ1-4,15,-,-,TRBV3-1,TGTGCCAGCAGCCAAAACACCGCACCGGGTGAAAAACTGTTTTTT,CASSQNTAPGEKLFF
TRBJ1-5,17,-,-,TRBV4-3,TGCGCCAGCAGCCAAAGAAGGAGTAAAGGCCCGACCCAGCCCCAGCATTTT,CASSQRRSKGPTQPQHF
TRBJ1-2,9,-,-,TRBV20-1,TGCAGTGCCGGGGATTTCTACACCTTC,CSAGDFYTF
TRBJ1-1,13,-,many,TRBV27,TGTGCCAGCAGTTTAGGGGTTCACACTGAAGCTTTCTTT,CASSLGVHTEAFF
TRBJ2-2,14,-,few,TRBV6-5,TGTGCCAGCAGTTACTCGGACAGCACCGGGGAGCTGTTTTTT,CASSYSDSTGELFF
TRBJ2-7,15,-,many,TRBV15,TGTGCCACCAGCCCGCGACCACTTAGCTCCTACGAGCAGTACTTC,CATSPRPLSSYEQYF
TRBJ2-5,14,TRBD1,-,TRBV6-2/TRBV6-3,TGTGCCAGCAGGGGACAGGGGTGGCAAGAGACCCAGTACTTC,CASRGQGWQETQYF
TRBJ1-4,15,-,few,TRBV9,TGTGCCAGCAGCGATGGGGGGGCCTCTAATGAAAAACTGTTTTTT,CASSDGGASNEKLFF
TRBJ2-1,17,TRBD2,-,TRBV24-1,TGTGCCACCAGTGACAGACGACCAGCGGGGGGGACTGGTGAGCAGTTCTTC,CATSDRRPAGGTGEQFF
TRBJ1-4,13,-,-,TRBV12-3/TRBV12-4,TGTGCCACCTCCGTGGGGGTTCGAGAAAAACTGTTTTTT,CATSVGVREKLFF